This T cell receptor beta chain comes out of a study of spatial heterogeneity in lung cancer. Study-level results: Compared with follow-up, resection was when ubiquitous expanded tumor TCRs appeared in blood more.

Trimming took off 5 bases at V and 0 bases at J, with 15 bases between the two ends. Germline-derived CDR1 and CDR2 are DFQATT and SNEGSKA (reference sequence). This CDR3 has 15 amino acids. Time point noted: sample taken at primary tumor resection. There were 65 or so donors, all of them untreated patients with early-stage non-small cell lung cancer. Unsorted tumor, nontumor lung tissue or cryopreserved PBMC supplied the whole RNA. MiXCR, applied by TCRdb to the 5' RACE reads, yields one record per CDR3 protein. This sample has under 85,000 distinct CDR3 sequences; 8% occur once, and the top ten carry 6.8%. This clonotype has only a few counts. Its antigen is currently unknown.

V is TRBV20-1 and J is TRBJ2-3; D is unresolved. This sequence was found in a male donor with early-stage non-small cell lung cancer. The specimen was PBMCs, collected at surgery. The CDR3 nucleotides are TGCAGTGCTCCCACCAGCCGAGCTAGCACAGATACGCAGTATTTT. It yields the protein CSAPTSRASTDTQYF.